Listed here is a single TCR beta chain. It lacks a known antigen. No per-base quality is available; no much larger clone lies one base away. This record belongs to a study of a mutant IDH1 vaccine in newly diagnosed glioma (TCRdb year 2021). About the investigation overall: Across visits V03 through V10, patients got a total of eight vaccinations, given in weeks 1, 3, 5, 7, 11, 15, 19 and 23. Prior to enrollment, patients had been given standard therapy consisting of radiotherapy alone, temozolomide alone, or radiochemotherapy with temozolomide, with the combination given to most patients. In the chemotherapy-containing groups, vaccination started alongside temozolomide cycles, whereas in patients who had radiotherapy alone it started 4-6 weeks after radiotherapy. Peripheral blood was drawn at six visits: V03 (baseline), V05, V07, V10, V12 and V13. The approximately 32 treated patients were around 62% male and around 40% female, with a mean age of approximately 40 years. Longitudinal TCRB deep sequencing was performed for some 25 treated patients wherever samples were available for exploratory analyses. The full study reports these points: The authors stated that sample limitations prevented analyses of patient blood samples from being reproduced. Changes in the top peripheral T cell clonotypes picked up by TCRB sequencing did not appear to be linked to pseudoprogression. Availability determined which PBMC samples were chosen for TCRB deep sequencing. Vaccine-induced immune responses across multiple MHC alleles were detected in 80% to 95% of patients.

The library was made by the immunoSEQ multiplex PCR assay. Rearranged TCR beta chain sequences were amplified using the hsTCRB Kit according to the manufacturer's protocol. TCRB libraries were sequenced on an Illumina MiSeq. In the authors' own workflow: The proprietary platform of the kit vendor was used for demultiplexing, trimming and gene mapping. The immuneACCESS repertoire file appears here via TCRdb, limited to in-frame rearrangements. These files lack a portion of the clones; in checked studies, under half of the deficit traces to unresolved V genes, and the cause of the others is not known. V, J and clone size are taken as reported in that table, and D and trimming were inferred from the DNA itself. The sample includes 88,000 or so clones, with 65% to 90% observed a single time. 2.2% of the sample is taken by the ten largest. The CDR3, from cysteine to phenylalanine, totals 17 residues. Solely the CDR3 DNA is kept, with 51 bases framed from the first base. For CDR1 and CDR2, the germline V gene lists SGHRS and YFSETQ. A distance of 18 bases separates the germline ends of V and J, which lose 1 base and 4 bases respectively.

The intended sense of this specimen's time point label: week 23, last vaccination. Each vaccine dose, consisting of 300 ug of a 20-mer mutant IDH1 peptide in Montanide, was administered subcutaneously with topical imiquimod. The donors had newly diagnosed IDH1-mutant astrocytomas of WHO grade 3 or 4 that showed loss of nuclear ATRX. The samples were drawn from NOA16, a multicentre, single-arm, open-label phase I trial in Germany that tested a mutant IDH1 peptide vaccine in humans for the first time. Genomic DNA for TCRB sequencing was isolated from EDTA blood with the DNeasy Blood and Tissue Kit. Recombination joined TRBV5-1 with TRBJ2-1; the D gene remains uncertain. This receptor was obtained from a man aged 30 to 45 with glioma. Some clones in this sample may be carry-over from other donors' samples. Material: PBMCs, obtained from a glioma patient whose treatment included an IDH1 peptide vaccine. The CDR3 protein is CASSLMGSSSLYNEQFF. The bases read TGCGCCAGCAGCTTGATGGGCAGCTCCAGCCTTTACAATGAGCAGTTCTTC.